This entry lists 28 T cell receptor beta chains sequenced from one sample in a study of identical twins. TCRdb reprocessed the 5' RACE reads via MiXCR and lists one record per CDR3 protein. Of about 530,000 distinct CDR3 sequences listed, roughly 15% are singletons. A further study also used this sample, focusing on yellow fever vaccine responses in identical twins.

The sequenced sample consisted of CD4+ T cells sorted from blood. These receptor sequences come from a young woman in good health.

V usage is TRBV20-1 and J usage is TRBJ2-3; 10 nucleotides match TRBD2. There are 15 residues in the CDR3. V lost 6 bases to trimming and J lost 8 bases; unmatched junction nucleotides: 14. Germline-derived CDR1 and CDR2 are DFQATT and SNEGSKA (reference sequence). CDR3 residues: CSAKGASGSLGTQYF. Written as DNA, the CDR3 is TGCAGTGCGAAGGGGGCTAGCGGGAGCTTGGGTACGCAGTATTTT.

V is TRBV20-1 and J is TRBJ2-6, with D unresolved. Germline assignment: CDR1 DFQATT and CDR2 SNEGSKA (reference sequence). Between the trimmed V and J ends, which lost 3 bases and 0 bases, there was a span of 15 bases. The CDR3 is 17 residues long. CDR3 in amino acids: CSASPPAASSGANVLTF. CDR3 in DNA: TGCAGTGCTAGCCCCCCCGCAGCAAGCTCTGGGGCCAACGTCCTGACTTTC.

This clonotype was seen a handful of times. The chain recombines TRBV5-1 with TRBJ2-6; no reliable D call. The ends were cut back, 0 bases at V and 0 bases at J, with 7 bases in the middle. CDR3 length: 16 residues. From germline, CDR1 is SGHRS and CDR2 YFSETQ. The CDR3 coding sequence is TGCGCCAGCAGCTTGGAATGGATCTCTGGGGCCAACGTCCTGACTTTC. Protein: CASSLEWISGANVLTF.

This chain joins TRBV12-3 or TRBV12-4 and TRBJ2-3; perhaps TRBD2 as D (5 bases). The CDR3 runs 14 residues. V lost 5 bases, J lost 2 bases, and 11 bases lay in between. CDR3 coding DNA: TGTGCCAGCAGTCACTCGGGAATCACAGATACGCAGTATTTT. Protein product: CASSHSGITDTQYF.

This clonotype was counted only a few times. The V gene is TRBV12-3 or TRBV12-4, the J gene TRBJ2-1; perhaps TRBD2 as D (5 bases). V was cut by 1 base and J by 0 bases, with 13 bases left in between. CDR3 length: 17 amino acids. The CDR3 here is CASSLERAASSYNEQFF. In nucleotides, the CDR3 is TGTGCCAGCAGTTTAGAAAGAGCGGCTAGCTCCTACAATGAGCAGTTCTTC.

This clonotype was found a few times. This chain joins TRBV7-9 and TRBJ2-2; D not certain. V lost 5 bases to trimming and J lost 0 bases, with 10 bases between them. There are 15 residues in the CDR3. The germline gives CDR1 SEHNR, CDR2 FQNEAQ (reference sequence). This chain's CDR3 is CASSHRTPNTGELFF. In nucleotides, the CDR3 is TGTGCCAGCAGCCACCGTACTCCGAACACCGGGGAGCTGTTTTTT.

The genes are TRBV20-1 and TRBJ2-5; the match to TRBD2 covers 8 bases. Germline V gives CDR1 DFQATT, CDR2 SNEGSKA (reference sequence). The CDR3 has 13 residues. The V and J ends lost 2 bases and 4 bases, in that order; junction bases with no gene match: 3. CDR3 coding DNA: TGCAGTGCTAGAAGCGGGGGAGGAGAGACCCAGTACTTC. Amino acids: CSARSGGGETQYF.

This clonotype has just a few counts. The chain combines TRBV5-1 with TRBJ2-3; 7 nucleotides line up with TRBD2. Germline values: CDR1 SGHRS, CDR2 YFSETQ. The CDR3 is 14 residues long. V dropped 5 bases and J dropped 1; count of bases not matched to a gene: 4. DNA for the CDR3: TGCGCCAGCAGGTTCAGCGGGGGCACAGATACGCAGTATTTT. Its translation is CASRFSGGTDTQYF.

This clonotype occurred a few times. CDR3 region: CASSRGQGVQETQYF. The CDR3 DNA is TGCGCCAGCAGCCGGGGACAGGGGGTCCAAGAGACCCAGTACTTC. This rearrangement joins TRBV4-1 to TRBJ2-5; 11 bases agree with TRBD1. CDR1 is MGHRA, CDR2 YSYEKL, per germline. The CDR3 contains 15 residues. V lost 4 bases, J lost 1 base, and 2 bases stayed unmatched.

This clonotype was detected a few times. The chain employs TRBV12-3 or TRBV12-4 and TRBJ1-5, with 9 bases aligning to TRBD1. This CDR3 has 15 amino acids. V trimming: 3 bases; J trimming: 5 bases; junction bases outside the gene matches: 5. DNA of the CDR3: TGTGCCAGCAGTTTTATGGGACAGGGATATCAGCCCCAGCATTTT. Protein: CASSFMGQGYQPQHF.

The J gene is TRBJ1-1, the V gene TRBV2; possibly TRBD1 for D (5 bases). The germline V gene has CDR1 SNHLY and CDR2 FYNNEI. Trimming pared 6 bases from V and 3 bases from J, leaving 14 bases between. The CDR3 sequence is 14 residues long. The CDR3 coding sequence is TGTGCCAGCAGCTCGGGACCGGGCTACACTGAAGCTTTCTTT. Protein sequence: CASSSGPGYTEAFF.

The table lists this clonotype with many counts. CDR3 in amino acids: CARAKGVNTEAFF. The CDR3 coding sequence is TGTGCCAGAGCCAAAGGGGTGAACACTGAAGCTTTCTTT. This chain joins TRBV13 and TRBJ1-1; D possibly corresponds to TRBD1 (5 bases). There are 13 residues in the CDR3. Germline CDR1 reads PRHDT; CDR2 reads FYEKMQ (reference sequence). The ends were cut back, 9 bases at V and 0 bases at J, with 11 bases in the middle.

There are a few counts of this clonotype. V is TRBV12-3 or TRBV12-4 and J is TRBJ2-1; 9 positions agree with TRBD1. The CDR3 length is 15 residues. The J segment lost 4 bases and the V segment lost 6 bases, leaving 7 bases of the junction unmatched. The CDR3: CASRIRQGGYNEQFF. The CDR3 DNA sequence: TGTGCCAGCAGAATTCGACAGGGGGGTTACAATGAGCAGTTCTTC.

V is TRBV5-1 and J is TRBJ2-1, with a possible D match to TRBD2 (5 bases). The ends were cut back, 0 bases at V and 0 bases at J, with 10 bases in the middle. Germline CDR1 and CDR2: SGHRS and YFSETQ. The CDR3 has 16 residues. CDR3 in amino acids: CASSLAGVSSYNEQFF. Here the CDR3 DNA reads TGCGCCAGCAGCTTGGCCGGGGTTAGCTCCTACAATGAGCAGTTCTTC.

J is TRBJ2-1 and V is TRBV2, with 7 bases that match TRBD2. The germline CDR1 and CDR2 sequences are SNHLY and FYNNEI. CDR3 length: 16 residues. V shed 7 bases, J shed 6 bases, and the junction held 15 bases outside the gene matches. The CDR3 DNA reads TGTGCCAGCAAAAACAGTGGACTAGATCCCGGCAATGAGCAGTTCTTC. This sequence encodes CASKNSGLDPGNEQFF.

V gene TRBV25-1 combines with J gene TRBJ1-5; D is unresolved. The CDR3 runs to 15 residues. Per the germline V gene, CDR1 is MGHDK and CDR2 is SYGVNS. V was clipped by 3 bases and J by 3 bases, with 12 bases between them. The chain's CDR3 is CASSDRPVVNQPQHF. CDR3 DNA sequence: TGTGCCAGCAGTGACCGTCCTGTGGTCAATCAGCCCCAGCATTTT.

This chain connects TRBV7-9 to TRBJ2-7, with 9 bases that match TRBD1. Germline CDR1 is SEHNR and CDR2 is FQNEAQ (reference sequence). Trimming took 7 bases from V and 0 from J; bases not matched to a gene: 7. The CDR3 is made up of 15 amino acids. The CDR3 coding sequence is TGTGCCAGCATCACAGGGGGCTCTAACTCCTACGAGCAGTACTTC. Translating gives CASITGGSNSYEQYF.

This clonotype was detected a few times. V is TRBV7-2 and J is TRBJ1-3; D not resolved. Deletions cut 5 bases from V and 7 bases from J, with 24 bases between. The CDR3 length is 17 residues. Germline V gene sequence: CDR1 SGHTA, CDR2 FQGNSA. CDR3 nucleotide sequence: TGTGCCAGCAGCCGTAGGGTGAGGCAGGAGGGAAGCAACACCATATATTTT. It yields the protein CASSRRVRQEGSNTIYF.

CDR3 residues: CATSGTENTGELFF. The CDR3 DNA reads TGTGCCACCTCCGGGACAGAGAACACCGGGGAGCTGTTTTTT. The chain employs TRBV10-3 and TRBJ2-2; the match to TRBD1 covers 7 bases. The CDR3 is 14 residues long. V was pared by 10 bases and J by 1 base, with 6 bases of the junction left unmatched. Germline V lookup: CDR1 ENHRY, CDR2 SYGVKD.

The sample holds many counts of this clonotype. CDR3 DNA: TGTGCCAGCAGTTTAGAAAGGGGACTAGCGGGGTATCGGTTCTTC. Translated: CASSLERGLAGYRFF. This sequence joins TRBV12-3 or TRBV12-4 and TRBJ2-1; TRBD2 agrees at 13 bases. V gave up 1 base and J gave up 15 bases; unmatched junction bases: 9. The CDR3 length is 15 residues.

This clonotype was recorded at least ten times. CDR3 DNA sequence: TGCGCCAGCAGCCCACTACCTAATATGAACACTGAAGCTTTCTTT. The encoded protein is CASSPLPNMNTEAFF. This chain links TRBV5-1 with TRBJ1-1; unclear D gene. The CDR3 contains 15 residues. The germline gives CDR1 SGHRS, CDR2 YFSETQ. The V end lost 4 bases, the J end lost 0 bases, and 13 bases lay between the germline ends.

The chain recombines TRBV9 with TRBJ1-1; D is unclear. This CDR3 is built from 14 residues. CDR1 is SGDLS and CDR2 is YYNGEE in the germline V gene. The V end was cut by 0 bases, the J end by 1 base, with 7 bases between. DNA of the CDR3: TGTGCCAGCAGCGTAGCTTCATCGAACACTGAAGCTTTCTTT. Translated: CASSVASSNTEAFF. The full variable domain, its missing parts supplied by reference TRBV9 and TRBJ1-1, is DSGVTQTPKHLITATGQRVTLRCSPRSGDLSVYWYQQSLDQGLQFLIQYYNGEERAKGNILERFSAQQFPDLHSELNLSSLELGDSALYFCASSVASSNTEAFFGQGTRLTVV.

In this sample, this clonotype turned up a few times. This chain uses TRBV4-1 with TRBJ2-2; D gene uncertain. Trimming removed 4 bases from V and 3 bases from J, with 15 bases in between. This CDR3 contains 16 residues. Germline CDR1 MGHRA, CDR2 YSYEKL. CDR3 residues: CASSPPPGSYTGELFF. DNA for the CDR3: TGCGCCAGCAGCCCCCCCCCTGGGTCCTACACCGGGGAGCTGTTTTTT.

This chain joins TRBV29-1 and TRBJ2-5; D might be TRBD2 (5 bases). The ends were cut back, 5 bases at V and 4 bases at J, with 26 bases in the middle. CDR1 and CDR2 from the germline V gene are SQVTM and ANQGSEA. The CDR3 totals 17 residues. The CDR3 sequence is CSVITWRPRRGGETQYF. CDR3 in DNA: TGCAGCGTTATAACCTGGAGGCCACGGCGAGGAGGAGAGACCCAGTACTTC.

CDR3 sequence reads: CASSLSTHYGYTF. CDR3 bases: TGTGCCAGCAGCTTATCAACGCACTATGGCTACACCTTC. The chain has TRBV7-2 and TRBJ1-2; D is unclear. Germline assignment: CDR1 SGHTA and CDR2 FQGNSA. V was cut by 2 bases and J by 3 bases, with 7 bases left in between. This CDR3 is built from 13 residues.

This clonotype was detected a few times. This chain connects TRBV6-1 to TRBJ2-7; 7 bases align to TRBD2. Germline trimming cut 5 bases from V and 2 bases from J; bases unmatched to any gene: 6. The CDR3 contains 14 residues. CDR1 is MNHNS and CDR2 is SASEGT in the germline V gene. The DNA of the CDR3 is TGTGCCAGCAGTCCCACCGGGACTACCTACGAGCAGTACTTC. This sequence encodes CASSPTGTTYEQYF.

In this sample, this clonotype turned up a few times. The rearrangement uses TRBV29-1 and TRBJ1-4, with TRBD1 matching over 7 bases. The V segment lost 6 bases and the J segment 2 bases; nucleotides outside the gene matches: 6. Germline V gene sequence: CDR1 SQVTM, CDR2 ANQGSEA. There are 14 residues in the CDR3. The CDR3 region has the DNA TGCAGCGTCCGACAGGGTTCTACTAATGAAAAACTGTTTTTT. Translation: CSVRQGSTNEKLFF.

Only a few counts were recorded for this clonotype. V is TRBV9 and J is TRBJ1-5; possible D gene TRBD1, 5 bases. The CDR3 is 15 amino acids. V was clipped by 0 bases and J by 2 bases, with 9 bases between them. Germline V gene lookup returns CDR1 SGDLS and CDR2 YYNGEE. The CDR3 nucleotides read TGTGCCAGCAGCGTAGAGGGGTTTGGCAATCAGCCCCAGCATTTT. This encodes CASSVEGFGNQPQHF.